This T cell receptor (beta chain) was identified during a study of cytomegalovirus exposure and HLA in healthy donors. Study context: An earlier analysis identified 100 million to 130 million unique TCR beta sequences in approximately 170 million T cells. General study results and limits: The majority of TCR sequences were rare, yet some public TCRs appeared in many donors. In most subjects, TCR beta sequences reportedly gave accurate predictions of HLA-A and HLA-B alleles.

Notes on this clone: Its specificity is unknown.

The PCR contained 60 Vbeta and 13 Jbeta primers. Profiled with immunoSEQ multiplex PCR; TCRdb holds only in-frame clones, not every one. The sample includes fewer than 250,000 clones, more than 60% of them seen just once. Trimming pared 2 bases from V and 8 bases from J, leaving 13 bases between. The V gene's germline CDR1 is MNHEY and CDR2 SVGAGI. The CDR3 spans 15 residues. The clonotype was recovered from a girl aged 2-10 years in good health and CMV-seronegative. This sequence joins TRBV6-5 and TRBJ1-6; D may be TRBD1 (6 bases). The source material was PBMCs. CDR3 in amino acids: CASSYGTLKHSPLHF. Here the CDR3 DNA reads TGTGCCAGCAGTTACGGGACACTAAAGCATTCACCCCTCCACTTT.